This is a list of T cell receptor beta chains from one sample in a study of CD8+CD57+ T cells in acquired aplastic anemia. TCRdb reanalysed the reads using MiXCR and keeps one entry per CDR3 protein. The data show 150,000 to 180,000 distinct CDR3 sequences, with about 48% seen just once and roughly 12% held by the top ten. Sequenced: sorted CD4+, CD8+, or CD8+CD57+ T cells (not recorded which) from PBMCs. All receptors come from a human donor with aplastic anemia. The conserved cysteine and the conserved F or W are not part of the CDR3 here.

v_gene	j_gene	CDR3aa
TRBV19	TRBJ2-7	ASSIRRESYEQY
TRBV15	TRBJ2-3	ATSHRRGLARTDTQY
TRBV6-2/TRBV6-3	TRBJ1-5	ASSYPPGWSSNQPQH
TRBV20-1	TRBJ2-7	SRSQGGGQY
TRBV20-1	TRBJ2-1	SVRSSGSYNEQF
TRBV7-2	TRBJ2-7	ASSLGEAYEQY
TRBV28	TRBJ1-2	ASRMGQFYGYT
TRBV19	TRBJ1-2	ASTGGQVYGYT
TRBV20-1	TRBJ2-5	SARDGREGETQY
TRBV4-1	TRBJ2-2	ASSDRSPGELF
TRBV9	TRBJ2-1	ASSVAALGNEQF
TRBV19	TRBJ2-5	ASSIIGGLETQY
TRBV5-4	TRBJ1-2	ASSSTVYGYT
TRBV20-1	TRBJ2-1	SAMIEPEQF
TRBV19	TRBJ2-3	ASSSTGVSTDTQY
TRBV24-1	TRBJ2-6	ATSDPGGAGANVLT
TRBV10-3	TRBJ2-3	AISDQGWGPDTQY
TRBV7-2	TRBJ2-7	ASSWTGGHYEQY
TRBV3-1	TRBJ2-3	ASSQNGPGIDTQY
TRBV11-1	TRBJ1-1	ASSLKNDRLNTEAF
TRBV5-4	TRBJ1-2	ASSLEVTGGYGYT
TRBV2	TRBJ1-5	ASSEQGAYSNQPQH
TRBV7-7	TRBJ1-2	ASSHTENYGYT
TRBV4-2	TRBJ2-2	ASSQAGYTGELF
TRBV4-2	TRBJ1-1	ASSPTKGNTEAF
TRBV27	TRBJ2-7	ASSPDRASYEQY
TRBV2	TRBJ2-7	ASSDRGRYEQY
TRBV12-3/TRBV12-4	TRBJ2-3	ASSPPTSGGAGTDTQY
TRBV7-3	TRBJ1-1	ASSLRLKVNTEAF
TRBV20-1	TRBJ2-2	SARGTVVTGELF
TRBV5-6	TRBJ2-7	ASSSSGGSYEQY
TRBV2	TRBJ2-7	ASATLSYEQY
TRBV14	TRBJ2-7	ASSQGYEQY
TRBV2	TRBJ2-7	ASTKDGSSYEQY
TRBV5-1	TRBJ2-3	ASSPMLGQRTDTQY
TRBV9	TRBJ2-1	ASQGLAGGGEQF
TRBV27	TRBJ2-7	ASSSNRGGEY
TRBV10-3	TRBJ2-1	AISILAREQF
TRBV4-2	TRBJ2-2	ASSQGLARNTGELL
TRBV7-8	TRBJ1-2	ASSLARQTYT
TRBV24-1	TRBJ2-7	ATGGPGGEQY
TRBV2	TRBJ2-3	ASNSGQGAYTQY
TRBV7-9	TRBJ2-7	ASSSPSGGEQY
TRBV12-3/TRBV12-4	TRBJ2-2	ASSLGRPPNTGELF
TRBV2	TRBJ2-2	ARAGVNTGELF
TRBV4-1	TRBJ2-1	ASSQDRDEQF
TRBV20-1	TRBJ1-1	SASYRAGGVTEAF
TRBV10-3	TRBJ2-2	AINPGLATGELF
TRBV10-1	TRBJ2-1	ATSSGNEQF
TRBV20-1	TRBJ1-6	SARETGNSPLH
TRBV19	TRBJ1-1	ASSTRGQLNTEAF
TRBV7-2	TRBJ2-2	ASSYGVGRAGELF
TRBV4-1	TRBJ2-7	ASSQNRGYEQY
TRBV7-8	TRBJ2-7	ASSLAPSGGPSSYEQY
TRBV20-1	TRBJ1-2	SARDIYGANYGYT
TRBV2	TRBJ1-6	ASTGQRHRMHNSPLH